The 24 T cell receptor beta chains in this list originate from one sample, sequenced in a study of PD-L1 blockade in urothelial cancer. Data came from immunoSEQ multiplex PCR; TCRdb stores just in-frame clones and leaves some out. The sample shows about 50,000 clones, around 83% of them seen only once. Time point reported: pretreatment peripheral blood. Specimen: PBMCs, collected around atezolizumab (anti-PD-L1) treatment. Receptor source: a man aged 55-75 years with urothelial cancer.

The rearrangement links TRBV7-2 to TRBJ1-5; D perhaps matches TRBD1 (5 bases). The CDR3 length is 16 residues. V was clipped by 5 bases and J by 0 bases, with 14 bases between them. Germline V gene lookup returns CDR1 SGHTA and CDR2 FQGNSA. The DNA for the CDR3 is TGTGCCAGCAGCCCTATTGACAGAGGTAGCAATCAGCCCCAGCATTTT. The encoded protein is CASSPIDRGSNQPQHF.

The chain combines TRBV11-2 with TRBJ2-1, with a weak D call TRBD1 (5 bases). Trimming took 6 bases from V and 2 from J, leaving 14 bases between them. This CDR3 has 15 amino acids. Germline V gene data show CDR1 as SGHAT and CDR2 as FQNNGV. The CDR3, as DNA: TGTGCCAGCAGACCGTGGGGCGGAGCCTACAATGAGCAGTTCTTC. Amino acids: CASRPWGGAYNEQFF.

The V gene is TRBV6-4, the J gene TRBJ1-1; no clear D. This CDR3 region has 14 residues. Germline CDR1 and CDR2: MRHNA and SNTAGT. Trimming took 2 bases from V and 5 from J, leaving 12 bases between them. DNA of the CDR3: TGTGCCAGCAGTGACAGCCATCGTGGTACTGAAGCTTTCTTT. Protein sequence: CASSDSHRGTEAFF.

The chain recombines TRBV18 with TRBJ2-1, with 9 positions matching TRBD1. Looked up from germline, CDR1 is KGHSH and CDR2 is LQKENI. V lost 5 bases, J lost 7 bases, and 9 bases stayed unmatched. This CDR3 comprises 15 residues. CDR3 DNA sequence: TGTGCCAGCTCAACTAAAACCGGGACAGGGAATGAGCAGTTCTTC. Its translation is CASSTKTGTGNEQFF.

The rearrangement uses TRBV19 and TRBJ1-4, with unresolved D. The germline gives CDR1 LNHDA, CDR2 SQIVND (reference sequence). V lost 3 bases to trimming and J lost 4 bases, with 9 bases between them. CDR3 size: 14 residues. The CDR3 spells CASSIQQYNEKLFF. The CDR3 region has the DNA TGTGCCAGTAGTATCCAACAGTATAATGAAAAACTGTTTTTT.

V and J are TRBV7-2 and TRBJ2-7; the match to TRBD2 covers 10 bases. Unmatched junction bases numbered 5, after V lost 6 bases and J lost 3 bases. CDR1 SGHTA and CDR2 FQGNSA come from the germline V gene. This CDR3 has 14 residues. CDR3: CASRLTSGLYEQYF. Here the CDR3 DNA reads TGTGCCAGCAGATTGACTAGCGGGCTCTACGAGCAGTACTTC.

The V gene is TRBV25-1, the J gene TRBJ2-7; D possibly corresponds to TRBD1 (6 bases). The CDR3 is made up of 14 amino acids. Germline values: CDR1 MGHDK, CDR2 SYGVNS. V lost 5 bases and J lost 3, with 14 bases in between. The CDR3 sequence: CASSIRDKIYEQYF. CDR3 bases: TGTGCCAGCAGTATTAGGGACAAGATCTACGAGCAGTACTTC.

In this sample, this clone turned up a few times. The chain joins TRBV10-1 to TRBJ2-5, with 9 bases lining up with TRBD1. The CDR3 is 16 residues long. J gave up 2 bases and V 0 bases, and 4 bases lay outside the gene matches. Per germline, CDR1 WNHNN and CDR2 SYGVQD (reference sequence). The CDR3 sequence is CASSESSGTGQETQYF. CDR3 nucleotide sequence: TGCGCCAGCAGTGAGTCCTCCGGGACAGGGCAAGAGACCCAGTACTTC.

A few counts support this clone. J is TRBJ2-5 and V is TRBV25-1; 7 bases align to TRBD2. Per the germline V gene, CDR1 is MGHDK and CDR2 is SYGVNS. The J segment lost 5 bases and the V segment lost 2 bases, leaving 11 bases of the junction unmatched. The CDR3 loop spans 16 amino acids. For the CDR3, the DNA is TGTGCCAGCAGTGAACCCGGGACTAACTTAGGGGAGACCCAGTACTTC. Its translation is CASSEPGTNLGETQYF.

The chain recombines TRBV7-2 with TRBJ1-2; tentative D call: TRBD1 (5 bases). The germline V gene has CDR1 SGHTA and CDR2 FQGNSA. The CDR3 totals 16 residues. V was trimmed by 5 bases and J by 4 bases, leaving 20 bases between them. The CDR3 coding sequence is TGTGCCAGCAGCCTCCCCGGCCAGGGCCTGTTCTATGGCTACACCTTC. Translation gives CASSLPGQGLFYGYTF.

The chain carries TRBV27 and TRBJ2-2; D possibly corresponds to TRBD1 (5 bases). CDR3 length: 16 residues. Germline V gives CDR1 MNHEY, CDR2 SMNVEV (reference sequence). Trimming left V 6 bases short and J 0 bases short, with 14 bases between. Here the CDR3 DNA reads TGTGCCAGCAGAGACCAGGGTTTTTCGAACACCGGGGAGCTGTTTTTT. Encoded protein: CASRDQGFSNTGELFF.

J is TRBJ1-1 and V is TRBV5-6; 9 bases agree with TRBD1. The V segment lost 4 bases and the J segment 0 bases; nucleotides outside the gene matches: 10. CDR1 and CDR2 (germline): SGHDT, YYEEEE. The CDR3 sequence is 17 residues long. The chain's CDR3 is CASSLWVGQGLNTEAFF. As DNA, the CDR3 is TGTGCCAGCAGCCTCTGGGTAGGACAGGGGTTGAACACTGAAGCTTTCTTT.

The CDR3 protein is CASSLPGLGNEQFF. CDR3 DNA: TGTGCCAGCAGCCTGCCGGGACTAGGAAATGAGCAGTTCTTC. This chain joins TRBV5-5 and TRBJ2-1; 8 positions agree with TRBD2. With 4 bases clipped from V and 7 bases from J, the junction kept 7 bases outside the gene matches. Looked up from germline, CDR1 is SGHKS and CDR2 is YYEKEE (reference sequence). The CDR3 consists of 14 residues.

The chain is built from TRBV5-1 and TRBJ2-5; 9 bases are shared with TRBD2. This CDR3 has 15 amino acids. Per the germline V gene, CDR1 is SGHRS and CDR2 is YFSETQ. With 0 bases clipped from V and 3 bases from J, the junction kept 3 bases outside the gene matches. The CDR3 region is CASSLVAGGKETQYF. CDR3 sequence (DNA): TGCGCCAGCAGCTTGGTCGCGGGGGGGAAAGAGACCCAGTACTTC.

This chain joins TRBV27 and TRBJ2-2; D possibly corresponds to TRBD2 (6 bases). Germline CDR1 reads MNHEY; CDR2 reads SMNVEV (reference sequence). The CDR3 is 17 amino acids. Trimming stripped 3 bases from V and 0 bases from J, with 14 bases between. CDR3: CASSFPGGAANTGELFF. The CDR3 DNA reads TGTGCCAGCAGTTTCCCAGGCGGGGCGGCGAACACCGGGGAGCTGTTTTTT.

The rearrangement links TRBV30 to TRBJ2-5, with TRBD1 matching 7 bases. CDR3 length equals 16 residues. The J segment lost 4 bases and the V segment lost 1 base, leaving 12 bases of the junction unmatched. The V gene's germline CDR1 is GTSNPN and CDR2 SVGIG (reference sequence). Written as DNA, the CDR3 is TGTGCCTGGAGTGGACAGGCAGGGGGTCGGTCAGAGACCCAGTACTTC. Translating it yields CAWSGQAGGRSETQYF.

The gene calls are TRBV4-1 and TRBJ2-5, with 9 bases lining up with TRBD2. Losses at the gene ends were 0 bases for V and 6 bases for J; bases not matched to a gene: 8. This CDR3 has 16 residues. Germline V gene lookup returns CDR1 MGHRA and CDR2 YSYEKL. The CDR3 bases are TGCGCCAGCAGCCAAGATTTAGCGGGAGTGTGGAAGACCCAGTACTTC. Translating it yields CASSQDLAGVWKTQYF.

The rearrangement links TRBV12-5 to TRBJ1-6; maybe TRBD1 (6 bases). Germline CDR1 and CDR2: LGHNT and FRNRAP. This CDR3 spans 14 amino acids. V was trimmed by 3 bases and J by 18 bases, leaving 21 bases between them. The CDR3 loop reads CASGFDRPGSPSHF. The DNA for the CDR3 is TGTGCTAGTGGTTTTGACAGGCCTGGTTCACCGAGCCACTTT.

This clone was observed once. The gene calls are TRBV4-1 and TRBJ2-7; 8 bases map to TRBD1. Trimming at V came to 1 base and at J to 3 bases, leaving 5 bases not matched to a gene. The CDR3 has 15 amino acids. Germline V lookup: CDR1 MGHRA, CDR2 YSYEKL. The CDR3 DNA sequence: TGCGCCAGCAGCCAAGCCGGGACAGGAAGCTACGAGCAGTACTTC. Its translation: CASSQAGTGSYEQYF.

The J gene is TRBJ1-1, the V gene TRBV19; TRBD1 agrees at 7 bases. The V gene end was trimmed by 4 bases and the J gene end by 0 bases; junction bases not matched to a gene: 2. The germline CDR1 and CDR2 sequences are LNHDA and SQIVND (reference sequence). The CDR3 is 14 amino acids. The CDR3 DNA follows: TGTGCCAGTAGTACAACAGGGGTGAACACTGAAGCTTTCTTT. Its protein product is CASSTTGVNTEAFF.

This clone has a single count. This chain joins TRBV13 and TRBJ2-2, with D possibly TRBD1 on 5 matching bases. Germline CDR1 and CDR2: PRHDT and FYEKMQ (reference sequence). This CDR3 has 14 amino acids. V was trimmed by 8 bases and J by 6 bases, leaving 16 bases between them. The CDR3 sequence: CASAVGVRSGELFF. CDR3 bases: TGTGCCAGCGCAGTAGGGGTGAGGTCCGGGGAGCTGTTTTTT.

This chain joins TRBV10-2 and TRBJ2-3; TRBD2 aligns across 13 bases. The germline CDR1 and CDR2 sequences are WSHSY and SAAADI. With 6 bases clipped from V and 5 bases from J, the junction kept 5 bases outside the gene matches. CDR3 size: 15 residues. CDR3 amino acids: CASRGGLAGEDTQYF. DNA of the CDR3: TGCGCCAGCAGGGGTGGACTAGCGGGAGAAGATACGCAGTATTTT.

The rearrangement joins TRBV19 to TRBJ1-5; perhaps TRBD1 as D (5 bases). Germline V CDR1 and CDR2: LNHDA, SQIVND (reference sequence). V lost 8 bases and J 1 base, leaving 15 bases between the germline ends. This CDR3 has 15 amino acids. CDR3 sequence: CASRQTWGSNQPQHF. In nucleotides, the CDR3 is TGTGCCAGTCGACAGACGTGGGGAAGCAATCAGCCCCAGCATTTT. The full variable domain, with the rest looked up from reference TRBV19 and TRBJ1-5, is DGGITQSPKYLFRKEGQNVTLSCEQNLNHDAMYWYRQDPGQGLRLIYYSQIVNDFQKGDIAEGYSVSREKKESFPLTVTSAQKNPTAFYLCASRQTWGSNQPQHFGDGTRLSIL.

V and J are TRBV5-1 and TRBJ1-1; D is possibly TRBD1 (6 bases). V lost 0 bases, J lost 0 bases, and 12 bases lay in between. CDR3 length: 16 residues. CDR1 and CDR2 from the germline V gene are SGHRS and YFSETQ. The CDR3 region has the DNA TGCGCCAGCAGCTTGGGGACAGAAAACATGAACACTGAAGCTTTCTTT. It codes for CASSLGTENMNTEAFF. The full variable domain, its missing parts supplied by reference TRBV5-1 and TRBJ1-1, is KAGVTQTPRYLIKTRGQQVTLSCSPISGHRSVSWYQQTPGQGLQFLFEYFSETQRNKGNFPGRFSGRQFSNSRSEMNVSTLELGDSALYLCASSLGTENMNTEAFFGQGTRLTVV.